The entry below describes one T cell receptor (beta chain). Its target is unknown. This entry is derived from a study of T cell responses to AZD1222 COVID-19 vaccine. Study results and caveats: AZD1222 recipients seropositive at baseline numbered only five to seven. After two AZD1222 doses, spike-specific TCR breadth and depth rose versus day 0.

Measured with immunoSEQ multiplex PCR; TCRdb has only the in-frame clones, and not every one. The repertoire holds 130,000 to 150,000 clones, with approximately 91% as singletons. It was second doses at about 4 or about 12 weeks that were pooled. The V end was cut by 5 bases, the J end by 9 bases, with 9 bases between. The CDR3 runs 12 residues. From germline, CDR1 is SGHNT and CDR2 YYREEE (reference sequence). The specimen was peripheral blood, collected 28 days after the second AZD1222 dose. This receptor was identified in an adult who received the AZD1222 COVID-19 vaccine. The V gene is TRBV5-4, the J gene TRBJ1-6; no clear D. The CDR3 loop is CASRLDSSPLHF. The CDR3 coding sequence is TGTGCCAGCAGGCTGGACTCTTCACCCCTCCACTTT.